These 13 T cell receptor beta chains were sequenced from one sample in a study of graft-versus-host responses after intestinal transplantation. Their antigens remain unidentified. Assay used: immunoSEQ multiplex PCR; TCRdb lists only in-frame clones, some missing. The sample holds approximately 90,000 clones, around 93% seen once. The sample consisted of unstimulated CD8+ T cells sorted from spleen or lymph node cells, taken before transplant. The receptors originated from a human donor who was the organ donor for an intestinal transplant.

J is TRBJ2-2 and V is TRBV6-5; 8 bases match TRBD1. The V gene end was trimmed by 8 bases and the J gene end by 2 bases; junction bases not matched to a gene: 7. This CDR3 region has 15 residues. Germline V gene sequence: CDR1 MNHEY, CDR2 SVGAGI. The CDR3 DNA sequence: TGTGCCAGCCCCTCGGGACAGGTTAACACCGGGGAGCTGTTTTTT. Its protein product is CASPSGQVNTGELFF.

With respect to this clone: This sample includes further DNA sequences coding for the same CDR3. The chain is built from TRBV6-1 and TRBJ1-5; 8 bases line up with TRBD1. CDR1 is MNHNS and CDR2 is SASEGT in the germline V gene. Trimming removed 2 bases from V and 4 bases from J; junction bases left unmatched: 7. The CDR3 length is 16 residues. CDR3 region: CASSEWRTGGNQPQHF. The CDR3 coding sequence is TGTGCCAGCAGTGAATGGAGAACAGGGGGTAATCAGCCCCAGCATTTT.

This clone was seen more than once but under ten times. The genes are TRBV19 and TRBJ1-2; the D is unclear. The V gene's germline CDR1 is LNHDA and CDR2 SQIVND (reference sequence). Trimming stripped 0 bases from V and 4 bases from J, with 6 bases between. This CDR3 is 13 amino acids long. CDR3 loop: CASSIDPSYGYTF. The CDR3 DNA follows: TGTGCCAGTAGTATAGATCCTTCCTATGGCTACACCTTC.

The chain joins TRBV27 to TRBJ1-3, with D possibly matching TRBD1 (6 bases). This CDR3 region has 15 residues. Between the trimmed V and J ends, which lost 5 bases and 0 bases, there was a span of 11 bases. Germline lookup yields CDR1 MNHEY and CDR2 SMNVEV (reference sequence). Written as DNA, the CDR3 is TGTGCCAGCAGTCTTACAGGGTCCTCTGGAAACACCATATATTTT. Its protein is CASSLTGSSGNTIYF.

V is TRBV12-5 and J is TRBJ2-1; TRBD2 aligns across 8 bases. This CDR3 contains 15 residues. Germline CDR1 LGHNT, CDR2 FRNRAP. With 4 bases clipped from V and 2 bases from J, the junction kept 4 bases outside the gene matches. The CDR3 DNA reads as TGTGCTAGTGGTTCCGAGGGACTAGCCTACAATGAGCAGTTCTTC. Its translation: CASGSEGLAYNEQFF.

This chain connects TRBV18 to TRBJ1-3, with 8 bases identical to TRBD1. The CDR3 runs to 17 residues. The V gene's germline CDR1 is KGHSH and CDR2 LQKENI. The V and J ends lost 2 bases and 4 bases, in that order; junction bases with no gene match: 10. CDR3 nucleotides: TGTGCCAGCTCACCAAGGAGGCAGGGGGCATCCGGAAACACCATATATTTT. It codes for CASSPRRQGASGNTIYF.

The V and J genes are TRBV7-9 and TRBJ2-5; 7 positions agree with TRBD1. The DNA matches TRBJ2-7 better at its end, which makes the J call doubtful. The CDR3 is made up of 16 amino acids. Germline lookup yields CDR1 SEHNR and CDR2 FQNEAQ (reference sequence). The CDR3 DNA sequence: TGTGCCAGCAGCTTAAAGTGGGACAGTCCTTCCTACGAGCAGTACTTC. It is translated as CASSLKWDSPSYEQYF.

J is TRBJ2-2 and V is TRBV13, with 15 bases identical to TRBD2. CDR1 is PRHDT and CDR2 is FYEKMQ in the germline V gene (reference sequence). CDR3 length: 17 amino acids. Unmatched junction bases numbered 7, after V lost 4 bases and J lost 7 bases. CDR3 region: CASSSGLAGGLNGELFF. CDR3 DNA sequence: TGTGCCAGCAGCTCCGGACTAGCGGGGGGGCTGAACGGGGAGCTGTTTTTT. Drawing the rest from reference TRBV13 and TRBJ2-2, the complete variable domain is AAGVIQSPRHLIKEKRETATLKCYPIPRHDTVYWYQQGPGQDPQFLISFYEKMQSDKGSIPDRFSAQQFSDYHSELNMSSLELGDSALYFCASSSGLAGGLNGELFFGEGSRLTVL.

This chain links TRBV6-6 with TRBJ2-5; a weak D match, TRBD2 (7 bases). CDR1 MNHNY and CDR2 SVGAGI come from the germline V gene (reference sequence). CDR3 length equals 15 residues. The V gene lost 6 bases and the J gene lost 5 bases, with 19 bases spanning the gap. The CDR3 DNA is TGTGCCAGCAGGGCTCGGGGGGCCGGAGAGGAGACCCAGTACTTC. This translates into CASRARGAGEETQYF.

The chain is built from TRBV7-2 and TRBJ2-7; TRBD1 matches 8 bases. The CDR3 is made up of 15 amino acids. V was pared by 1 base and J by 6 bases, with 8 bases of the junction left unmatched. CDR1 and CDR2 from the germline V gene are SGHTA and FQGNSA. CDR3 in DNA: TGTGCCAGCAGCTTAGAGGACAGGGAGCTCAGCGAGCAGTACTTC. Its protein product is CASSLEDRELSEQYF.

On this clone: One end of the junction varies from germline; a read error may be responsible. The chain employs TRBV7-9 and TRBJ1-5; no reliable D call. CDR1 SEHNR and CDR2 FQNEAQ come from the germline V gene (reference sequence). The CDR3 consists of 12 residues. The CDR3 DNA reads TGTGCCAGCAGCTTAGAAAGTCAGTCCCAGCATTTT. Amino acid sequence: CASSLESQSQHF.

The CDR3 coding sequence is TGTGCCATCAAAAGGGGCGCGTTTTACAATGAGCAGTTCTTC. Translated: CAIKRGAFYNEQFF. The rearrangement joins TRBV10-3 to TRBJ2-1; weak D call: TRBD1 (5 bases). The length of the CDR3 is 14 residues. Per the germline V gene, CDR1 is ENHRY and CDR2 is SYGVKD. Trimming took off 7 bases at V and 4 bases at J, with 14 bases between the two ends.

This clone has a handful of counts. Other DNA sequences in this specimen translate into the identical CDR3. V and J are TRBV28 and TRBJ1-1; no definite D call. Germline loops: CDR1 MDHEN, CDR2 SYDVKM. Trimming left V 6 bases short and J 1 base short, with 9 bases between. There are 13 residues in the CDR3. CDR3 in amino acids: CASSRRGNTEAFF. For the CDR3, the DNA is TGTGCCAGCAGCCGACGGGGGAACACTGAAGCTTTCTTT.